This TCR beta chain was captured in a study of blood T cell repertoires in COVID-19. Whole-study context: PBMCs, B-cell-depleted T cells, or T cells provided the cDNA or gDNA that made up the material.

Only in-frame clones appear in the TCRdb table, and some are missing; sequencing was by immunoSEQ multiplex PCR. The repertoire holds under 200,000 clones, with approximately 80% as singletons. CDR3 length equals 15 residues. The germline V and J ends were trimmed by 3 bases and 0 bases, with 11 bases remaining between them. Germline CDR1 MDHEN, CDR2 SYDVKM. Sample: peripheral blood. This TCR was sampled from a woman in her sixties or seventies with COVID-19, enrolled during active disease. V and J are TRBV28 and TRBJ1-1, with no clear D. CDR3 DNA: TGTGCCAGCAGTTTTCCGGGGATAATGAACACTGAAGCTTTCTTT. The encoded protein is CASSFPGIMNTEAFF.